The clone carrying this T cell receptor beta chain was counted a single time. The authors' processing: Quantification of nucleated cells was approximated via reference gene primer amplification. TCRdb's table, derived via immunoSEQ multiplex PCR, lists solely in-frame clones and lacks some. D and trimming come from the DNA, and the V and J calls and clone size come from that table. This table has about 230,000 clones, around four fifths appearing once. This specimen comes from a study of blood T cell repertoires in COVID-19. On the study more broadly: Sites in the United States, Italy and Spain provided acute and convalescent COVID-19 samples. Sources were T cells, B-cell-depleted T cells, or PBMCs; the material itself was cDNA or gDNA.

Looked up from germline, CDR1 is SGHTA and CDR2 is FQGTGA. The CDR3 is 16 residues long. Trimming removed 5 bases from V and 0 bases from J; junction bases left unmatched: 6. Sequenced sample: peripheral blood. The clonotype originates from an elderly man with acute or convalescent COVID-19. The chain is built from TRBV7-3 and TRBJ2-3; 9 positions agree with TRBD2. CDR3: CASSPWTSASTDTQYF. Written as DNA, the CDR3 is TGTGCCAGCAGCCCCTGGACTAGCGCTAGCACAGATACGCAGTATTTT.